The next 32 T cell receptor beta chains were all read from a single sample in a study of Graves' ophthalmopathy and Graves' hyperthyroidism. Amplification of the TCR beta CDR3 regions used RNA transcripts (as template). Scientists carried out first-round RT-PCR using HTBI primers and then a second-round multiplex PCR. Each CDR3 protein gets one entry after TCRdb re-called the multiplex PCR reads with MiXCR. The sample has more than 550,000 distinct CDR3 sequences, over 40% seen once. The sample was peripheral blood. The receptors were gathered from an adult man with Graves' ophthalmopathy.

The genes are TRBV13 and TRBJ2-7; 10 nucleotides align to TRBD1. With 5 bases clipped from V and 5 bases from J, the junction kept 9 bases outside the gene matches. Per the germline V gene, CDR1 is PRHDT and CDR2 is FYEKMQ (reference sequence). The CDR3 loop spans 15 amino acids. The CDR3 bases are TGTGCCAGCAGCCACCGAGGACAGGGGGTGCACGAGCAGTACTTC. This codes for CASSHRGQGVHEQYF.

This clonotype was seen many times. This chain links TRBV10-3 with TRBJ1-5; D gene uncertain. The CDR3 has 15 amino acids. Deletions cut 6 bases from V and 3 bases from J, with 15 bases between. Germline CDR1 is ENHRY and CDR2 is SYGVKD. The chain's CDR3 is CAISPEDGFNQPQHF. The DNA of the CDR3 is TGTGCCATCAGCCCGGAAGACGGGTTCAATCAGCCCCAGCATTTT.

The sample holds many counts of this clonotype. The genes are TRBV20-1 and TRBJ1-5; D gene unclear. The V end was cut by 3 bases, the J end by 0 bases, with 12 bases between. The CDR3 consists of 15 residues. Per germline, CDR1 DFQATT and CDR2 SNEGSKA (reference sequence). This CDR3 reads CSARGVGNSNQPQHF. In DNA, the CDR3 is TGCAGTGCTAGGGGTGTAGGTAATAGCAATCAGCCCCAGCATTTT.

This clonotype has only one observation. The rearrangement uses TRBV10-3 and TRBJ1-1; 12 bases line up with TRBD1. This CDR3 spans 14 amino acids. The V segment lost 4 bases and the J segment 6 bases; nucleotides outside the gene matches: 3. The germline V gene encodes CDR1 ENHRY and CDR2 SYGVKD. In nucleotides, the CDR3 is TGTGCCATCAGTGCGGGACAGGGGGCCTCTGAAGCTTTCTTT. Translation gives CAISAGQGASEAFF.

This clonotype was recorded at least ten times. CDR3 DNA sequence: TGCGCCAGCAGCCAAGGGACAGGGCCCCTCCACTTT. Encoded protein: CASSQGTGPLHF. The V and J genes are TRBV4-1 and TRBJ1-6, with 8 bases matching TRBD1. CDR1 MGHRA and CDR2 YSYEKL come from the germline V gene. J was trimmed by 13 bases and V by 1 base; bases with no gene match: 0. This CDR3 is 12 amino acids long.

This sequence joins TRBV19 and TRBJ1-5; maybe TRBD1 (5 bases). This CDR3 has 13 residues. V gave up 4 bases and J gave up 5 bases, with 9 bases separating them. Germline CDR1 reads LNHDA; CDR2 reads SQIVND (reference sequence). The CDR3 sequence: CASSNQGDQPQHF. The CDR3 DNA reads TGTGCCAGTAGTAACCAGGGTGATCAGCCCCAGCATTTT.

This clonotype appeared many times. J is TRBJ1-1 and V is TRBV7-9; perhaps TRBD1 as D (5 bases). V lost 1 base, J lost 4 bases, and 13 bases lay in between. Germline V gene lookup returns CDR1 SEHNR and CDR2 FQNEAQ (reference sequence). This CDR3 is 15 amino acids long. DNA of the CDR3: TGTGCCAGCAGCTTAGGGACGTGGGGGAGCACTGAAGCTTTCTTT. This encodes CASSLGTWGSTEAFF. Based on the CDR3 plus reference TRBV7-9 and TRBJ1-1, the full variable domain is DTGVSQNPRHKITKRGQNVTFRCDPISEHNRLYWYRQTLGQGPEFLTYFQNEAQLEKSRLLSDRFSAERPKGSFSTLEIQRTEQGDSAMYLCASSLGTWGSTEAFFGQGTRLTVV.

This clonotype was counted once. With a much larger clone just one base away, this may be a read error. V is TRBV11-2 and J is TRBJ2-5, with no clear D. The CDR3 consists of 13 residues. Germline CDR1 SGHAT, CDR2 FQNNGV. CDR3 in DNA: TGTGCCGGCAGCTTAACCCCCGTAGAGACCCAGTACTTC. It specifies CAGSLTPVETQYF.

This clonotype has ten or more counts. V is TRBV9 and J is TRBJ1-2, with D unresolved. Germline V gene sequence: CDR1 SGDLS, CDR2 YYNGEE. The CDR3 sequence is 15 residues long. V lost 6 bases to trimming and J lost 0 bases, with 15 bases between them. CDR3 region: CASNDPGSTNYGYTF. The CDR3 bases are TGTGCCAGCAACGATCCGGGGAGTACTAACTATGGCTACACCTTC.

This clonotype was counted between two and nine times. The V and J genes are TRBV5-1 and TRBJ1-5; D is undetermined. This CDR3 has 16 amino acids. The V gene's germline CDR1 is SGHRS and CDR2 YFSETQ. V was cut by 0 bases and J by 0 bases, with 10 bases left in between. This chain's CDR3 is CASSLGPGNSNQPQHF. The CDR3 DNA follows: TGCGCCAGCAGCTTGGGTCCGGGAAATAGCAATCAGCCCCAGCATTTT.

V is TRBV29-1 and J is TRBJ2-5; D is unresolved. Germline CDR1 and CDR2: SQVTM and ANQGSEA. The V and J ends lost 4 bases and 1 base respectively, with 7 bases between them. The CDR3 runs 12 residues. CDR3 in DNA: TGCAGCGTTGGACAACTCCAAGAGACCCAGTACTTC. Its protein is CSVGQLQETQYF.

The genes are TRBV7-2 and TRBJ1-2; TRBD1 aligns across 10 bases. The V gene end was trimmed by 6 bases and the J gene end by 12 bases; junction bases not matched to a gene: 16. Germline loops: CDR1 SGHTA, CDR2 FQGNSA. The CDR3 consists of 15 residues. CDR3: CASSYGTGVLTGNTF. The CDR3 DNA reads as TGTGCCAGCAGTTACGGGACAGGGGTTTTGACTGGAAACACCTTC.

This clonotype was counted many times. V gene TRBV20-1 combines with J gene TRBJ1-2; D gene ambiguous. Trimming took off 3 bases at V and 8 bases at J, with 16 bases between the two ends. Germline lookup yields CDR1 DFQATT and CDR2 SNEGSKA (reference sequence). This CDR3 comprises 13 residues. The CDR3 DNA reads as TGCAGTGCTAGCTTACCAGGCCGGCGGGGCTACACCTTC. Translated, it gives CSASLPGRRGYTF.

This chain links TRBV20-1 with TRBJ2-5, with D perhaps TRBD1 (6 bases). This CDR3 is built from 13 residues. The germline V and J ends were trimmed by 5 bases and 9 bases, with 19 bases remaining between them. The germline gives CDR1 DFQATT, CDR2 SNEGSKA (reference sequence). The chain's CDR3 is CSAGGGQNQPQYF. DNA of the CDR3: TGCAGTGCTGGGGGTGGACAGAATCAGCCCCAGTACTTC.

The chain joins TRBV13 to TRBJ2-2, with D perhaps assigned TRBD1 or TRBD2 (5 bases each). This CDR3 comprises 17 residues. Germline CDR1 is PRHDT and CDR2 is FYEKMQ (reference sequence). Trimming removed 5 bases at V and 4 bases at J, with 20 bases between. CDR3 protein: CASSHESPRGLTGELFF. The CDR3 nucleotides read TGTGCCAGCAGCCACGAGTCTCCGAGGGGCCTCACCGGGGAGCTGTTTTTT.

Of note for this clonotype: A much more abundant neighbour one base away suggests this may be a read error. V is TRBV11-2 and J is TRBJ1-5; D call uncertain. CDR3 size: 14 residues. V was pared by 2 bases and J by 6 bases, with 11 bases between. The germline V gene encodes CDR1 SGHAT and CDR2 FQNNGV. The CDR3 region has the DNA TGTGCCAGCAGCTTAATGGAGGGAACTCAGCCCCAGCATTTT. This gives the protein CASSLMEGTQPQHF. Complete variable domain (other parts from reference TRBV11-2 and TRBJ1-5): EAGVAQSPRYKIIEKRQSVAFWCNPISGHATLYWYQQILGQGPKLLIQFQNNGVVDDSQLPKDRFSAERLKGVDSTLKIQPAKLEDSAVYLCASSLMEGTQPQHFGDGTRLSIL.

This clonotype has at least ten counts. This chain connects TRBV19 to TRBJ1-2; unclear D gene. Germline CDR1 and CDR2: LNHDA and SQIVND (reference sequence). This CDR3 is 13 amino acids long. The germline V and J ends were trimmed by 6 bases and 1 base, with 9 bases remaining between them. CDR3 bases: TGTGCCAGTAGGGTCGATTATAACTATGGCTACACCTTC. It translates to CASRVDYNYGYTF.

Only a few counts were recorded for this clonotype. This chain joins TRBV12-3 or TRBV12-4 and TRBJ1-4; D may be TRBD1 (6 bases). The V and J ends lost 6 bases and 7 bases respectively, with 9 bases between them. The CDR3 spans 12 residues. The CDR3 region is CASRARGEKLFF. CDR3 in DNA: TGTGCCAGCAGGGCCAGGGGTGAAAAACTGTTTTTT.

Worth noting for this clonotype: This clone may be a read error of a much larger clone one base away. This chain connects TRBV29-1 to TRBJ2-2; tentatively, D is TRBD1 (7 bases). This CDR3 comprises 12 residues. CDR1 and CDR2 (germline): SQVTM, ANQGSEA. Here the CDR3 reads CSGGQDGGELVF. The CDR3 DNA reads TGCAGCGGCGGACAGGACGGCGGGGAGCTGGTTTTT.

The sample holds one count of this clonotype. The chain joins TRBV10-3 to TRBJ1-2; D gene ambiguous. CDR1 and CDR2 from the germline V gene are ENHRY and SYGVKD. V was pared by 0 bases and J by 8 bases, with 13 bases between. This CDR3 has 14 amino acids. CDR3 nucleotides: TGTGCCATCAGTGAGTCCCCGGCTGGGTACGGCTACACCTTC. Residues: CAISESPAGYGYTF.

The CDR3 is CATHSAVRRNQPQHF. In DNA form, the CDR3 reads TGTGCCACCCACTCGGCGGTGAGACGCAATCAGCCCCAGCATTTT. V is TRBV24-1 and J is TRBJ1-5; D is ambiguous. The length of the CDR3 is 15 residues. From germline, CDR1 is KGHDR and CDR2 SFDVKD. Trimming removed 9 bases at V and 2 bases at J, with 16 bases between.

There are many counts of this clonotype. The rearrangement joins TRBV10-2 to TRBJ1-4; D remains ambiguous. Germline V gene sequence: CDR1 WSHSY, CDR2 SAAADI. This CDR3 spans 11 amino acids. V gave up 6 bases and J gave up 8 bases, with 7 bases separating them. The CDR3 here is CASRGNEKLFF. The DNA for the CDR3 is TGCGCCAGCAGGGGTAACGAAAAACTGTTTTTT.

This chain joins TRBV9 and TRBJ2-7; 10 bases are shared with TRBD2. This CDR3 is built from 14 residues. V shed 3 bases, J shed 5 bases, and the junction held 5 bases outside the gene matches. CDR1 and CDR2 (germline): SGDLS, YYNGEE. Here the CDR3 DNA reads TGTGCCAGCAGCGCCGGGACTAGCGCAAACGAGCAGTACTTC. This codes for CASSAGTSANEQYF. Full variable domain (outside the CDR3, taken from reference TRBV9 and TRBJ2-7): DSGVTQTPKHLITATGQRVTLRCSPRSGDLSVYWYQQSLDQGLQFLIQYYNGEERAKGNILERFSAQQFPDLHSELNLSSLELGDSALYFCASSAGTSANEQYFGPGTRLTVT.

This chain joins TRBV24-1 and TRBJ2-2; 13 bases agree with TRBD2. The CDR3 is 18 amino acids. V dropped 4 bases and J dropped 4; count of bases not matched to a gene: 8. Looked up from germline, CDR1 is KGHDR and CDR2 is SFDVKD. Here the CDR3 reads CATSDPGLAGVRTGELFF. As DNA, the CDR3 is TGTGCCACCAGTGACCCCGGACTAGCGGGAGTTCGCACCGGGGAGCTGTTTTTT.

The V call is TRBV20-1, the J call TRBJ1-2; D remains unclear. The germline CDR1 and CDR2 sequences are DFQATT and SNEGSKA (reference sequence). The CDR3 runs 11 residues. Trimming removed 5 bases from V and 6 bases from J, with 10 bases in between. CDR3 nucleotides: TGCAGTGCTGCCGAGAGACATGGCTACACCTTC. This sequence encodes CSAAERHGYTF.

As concerns this clonotype: The junction shows a germline mismatch at one end, possibly a read error. The chain carries TRBV7-9 and TRBJ2-7, with 9 bases aligning to TRBD2. This CDR3 is 14 amino acids long. Germline CDR1 and CDR2: SEHNR and FQNEAQ (reference sequence). The CDR3 loop is CPSSRAGGPYEQYF. Here the CDR3 DNA reads TGTCCCAGCAGCCGAGCGGGGGGACCCTACGAGCAGTACTTC.

This clonotype was counted many times. The chain employs TRBV19 and TRBJ2-5; TRBD1 is a possible D gene (6 bases). V lost 9 bases to trimming and J lost 4 bases, with 18 bases between them. The CDR3 has 14 amino acids. Germline V gives CDR1 LNHDA, CDR2 SQIVND (reference sequence). The CDR3, as DNA: TGTGCCAGCAGCGAGACAGGAGGTGGAGAGACCCAGTACTTC. Residues: CASSETGGGETQYF.

A few counts support this clonotype. The rearrangement links TRBV3-1 to TRBJ1-4; no reliable D call. This CDR3 has 15 amino acids. Germline-derived CDR1 and CDR2 are LGHDT and YNNKEL (reference sequence). V gave up 1 base and J gave up 3 bases, with 9 bases separating them. The CDR3 region is CASSQVYGSNEKLFF. In DNA, the CDR3 is TGTGCCAGCAGCCAAGTGTACGGGTCTAATGAAAAACTGTTTTTT.

The J gene is TRBJ2-5, the V gene TRBV14; 8 nucleotides match TRBD2. The junction had 11 bases not matched to a gene; V was cut back by 3 bases and J by 5 bases. There are 16 residues in the CDR3. Per germline, CDR1 SGHDN and CDR2 FVKESK. CDR3 coding DNA: TGTGCCAGCAGCCAGACGCTCGGGGGGGCTATGGAGACCCAGTACTTC. Translation: CASSQTLGGAMETQYF. The full variable domain, in which reference TRBV14 and TRBJ2-5 provide the parts outside the CDR3, is EAGVTQFPSHSVIEKGQTVTLRCDPISGHDNLYWYRRVMGKEIKFLLHFVKESKQDESGMPNNRFLAERTGGTYSTLKVQPAELEDSGVYFCASSQTLGGAMETQYFGPGTRLLVL.

In this sample, this clonotype turned up a few times. This chain joins TRBV10-3 and TRBJ1-6; TRBD1 aligns across 11 bases. Per the germline V gene, CDR1 is ENHRY and CDR2 is SYGVKD. The CDR3 covers 14 residues. J gave up 10 bases and V 4 bases, and 3 bases lay outside the gene matches. The CDR3 nucleotides are TGTGCCATCAGTGGCGGACAGGGGGCCTCACCCCTCCACTTT. This sequence encodes CAISGGQGASPLHF.

The chain has TRBV11-2 and TRBJ2-1; 12 bases map to TRBD1. Germline V gene lookup returns CDR1 SGHAT and CDR2 FQNNGV. Germline trimming cut 8 bases from V and 1 base from J; bases unmatched to any gene: 12. The CDR3 length is 18 residues. Here the CDR3 DNA reads TGTGCCAGCGGACAGGGACAGGGGGCTGTATGGTCCTACAATGAGCAGTTCTTC. The encoded protein is CASGQGQGAVWSYNEQFF.

At least ten counts were recorded for this clonotype. The chain is built from TRBV7-9 and TRBJ1-1, with a possible D match to TRBD1 (5 bases). The length of the CDR3 is 14 residues. Looked up from germline, CDR1 is SEHNR and CDR2 is FQNEAQ (reference sequence). V lost 3 bases and J lost 4, with 12 bases in between. CDR3 protein: CASSFGAQGTEAFF. The CDR3 nucleotides read TGTGCCAGCAGCTTTGGGGCGCAGGGCACTGAAGCTTTCTTT.